This T cell receptor beta chain comes out of a study of T cells after posttransplantation cyclophosphamide. Study-wide points: Recipient CMV seropositivity and CMV reactivation strongly tracked TRB clonality.

TCRdb's table, derived via immunoSEQ multiplex PCR, lists solely in-frame clones and lacks some. The table includes around 6,900 clones, 95% to 98% detected once. This clone was seen only once. The antigen remains undetermined. The naive gate required viable CD3+CD4+ or CD3+CD8+ cells with CCR7+CD45RA+CD45RO-CD95-CD27+CD28+ phenotype. This sequence originates from a woman in her 30s in good health and a related stem cell transplant donor. The sequencing input was naive CD8+ T cells sorted from PBMCs.

The CDR3 DNA reads TGTGCCAGCAGTCGCGGGACAGGGGTTATTCGGACAAACAATGAGCAGTTCTTC. Protein product: CASSRGTGVIRTNNEQFF. The chain employs TRBV27 and TRBJ2-1; 10 bases line up with TRBD1. The CDR3 contains 18 residues. Per the germline V gene, CDR1 is MNHEY and CDR2 is SMNVEV (reference sequence). V lost 5 bases, J lost 5 bases, and 15 bases stayed unmatched.